A selection of T cell receptor beta chains follows, all from one sample in a study of T cells of healthy individuals. TCRdb processed the 5' RACE reads anew with MiXCR; each CDR3 protein has one entry. The data contain around 100,000 distinct CDR3 sequences, 17% of them singletons. The receptor set was obtained from a human donor in good health. The CDR3 runs from the conserved cysteine through the conserved F or W. Fields, in order: V gene, D gene, clone size, J gene, CDR3 DNA, CDR3 protein. D genes are given only for firm matches. For some rows the clone size is stated as once, few or many, or as a class when expanded; others skip it.

>TRBV27|NA|NA|TRBJ2-5
TGTGCCAGCAGTTTTTTTGATAGATTGGAGACCCAGTACTTC
CASSFFDRLETQYF
>TRBV12-3/TRBV12-4|NA|NA|TRBJ2-7
TGTGCCAGCAGCCTCCTCCGGCCGCCGAGGGCCGAGCAGTACTTC
CASSLLRPPRAEQYF
>TRBV9|NA|few|TRBJ2-7
TGTGCCAGCAGCGTAGAATCGAGCGGTCCCGGGCAGTACTTC
CASSVESSGPGQYF
>TRBV20-1|NA|few|TRBJ1-5
TGCAGTGTTGGGAACGGGCCCCAGCATTTT
CSVGNGPQHF
>TRBV27|NA|many|TRBJ1-1
TGTGCCAGCAGTGTGACGTATGGGTTGAACACTGAAGCTTTCTTT
CASSVTYGLNTEAFF
>TRBV28|NA|NA|TRBJ1-6
TGTGCCAGCAGTATACCCGGGACCTGGGGCCGGGGCAATTCACCCCTCCACTTT
CASSIPGTWGRGNSPLHF
>TRBV20-1|TRBD2|NA|TRBJ2-1
TGCAGTGCTGCGTCCATAGCGGGAGTTATTAATGAGCAGTTCTTC
CSAASIAGVINEQFF
>TRBV7-9|NA|NA|TRBJ2-7
TGTGCCAGCAGCTACCCCGTGGACGAGCAGTACTTC
CASSYPVDEQYF
>TRBV6-1|TRBD2|many|TRBJ2-1
TGTGCCAGCAGTGCGAGTCGCGGGGGGAGGGGTGAGCAGTTCTTC
CASSASRGGRGEQFF
>TRBV11-2|TRBD1|few|TRBJ1-2
TGTGCCAGCAGCACGGGACAGGGGTACTATGGCTACACCTTC
CASSTGQGYYGYTF
>TRBV7-9|NA|many|TRBJ2-2
TGTGCCAGCAGCTCCCGGACCTACACCGGGGAGCTGTTTTTT
CASSSRTYTGELFF
>TRBV7-3|NA|NA|TRBJ2-7
TGTGCCAGCAGCTTAACTCCAGGGAATCCCTACGAGCAGTACTTC
CASSLTPGNPYEQYF
>TRBV6-6|TRBD1|NA|TRBJ2-5
TGTGCCAGCACGCGGACAGGGGTAGAGACCCAGTACTTC
CASTRTGVETQYF
>TRBV12-3/TRBV12-4|TRBD1|many|TRBJ1-1
TGTGCCAGCAGTTTAGGGACAGGGGGCACTGAAGCTTTCTTT
CASSLGTGGTEAFF
>TRBV29-1|NA|many|TRBJ1-2
TGCAGCGTTGATATAGGACTTCAGGGAGTCACCTTC
CSVDIGLQGVTF
>TRBV20-1|TRBD2|NA|TRBJ2-3
TGCAGTGCTAGCCTACCGGGACTAGCGCCTAACACAGATACGCAGTATTTT
CSASLPGLAPNTDTQYF
>TRBV18|TRBD2|few|TRBJ2-7
TGTGCCAGCTCACCGCGAGAGCGGGAGACGTACGAGCAGTACTTC
CASSPRERETYEQYF
>TRBV20-1|TRBD1|many|TRBJ2-5
TGCAGTGCCTCCGACAGGGGACTGCGAGAGACCCAGTACTTC
CSASDRGLRETQYF
>TRBV20-1|NA|NA|TRBJ1-6
TGCAGTGCCCGTCGGGGGGGGGCGGATAATTCACCCCTCCACTTT
CSARRGGADNSPLHF
>TRBV6-6|NA|many|TRBJ2-1
TGTGCCAGCAGTTACCCCGGACAGTCCTACAATGAGCAGTTCTTC
CASSYPGQSYNEQFF
>TRBV6-6|NA|few|TRBJ1-2
TGTGCCAGCAGTTACGGTCCTGGCTACACCTTC
CASSYGPGYTF